The 3 T cell receptor beta chains below all came from one sample that was sequenced in a study of cytomegalovirus exposure and HLA in healthy donors (dated by TCRdb to 2017 to 2019). Libraries were constructed by the immunoSEQ multiplex PCR assay. This immuneACCESS table, as held by TCRdb, lists in-frame sequences with V and J called but not all clones. Of the missing ones, under half trace to an unresolved V gene in checked studies; the others have no known cause. For this sample the table gives 70,000 or so clones, of which over 90% were detected only once. Approximately 1% of the sample is held by the ten biggest clonotypes. Sequencing was done on a sample of PBMCs. The receptors come from a woman under 30 in good health and CMV-seronegative.

This chain uses TRBV11-2 with TRBJ2-7, with a tentative D call TRBD2 (6 bases). This CDR3 spans 13 amino acids. Per germline, CDR1 SGHAT and CDR2 FQNNGV. With 5 bases removed from V and 4 bases from J, the gap between germline ends came to 12 bases. The CDR3 region has the DNA TGTGCCAGCAGCCCTGGCGGGGTATACGAGCAGTACTTC. This codes for CASSPGGVYEQYF.

The chain links TRBV9 to TRBJ1-1; 9 positions agree with TRBD1. Germline assignment: CDR1 SGDLS and CDR2 YYNGEE. Germline trimming cut 1 base from V and 5 bases from J; bases unmatched to any gene: 3. The CDR3 has 14 residues. CDR3 nucleotide sequence: TGTGCCAGCAGCGTAAATGGACAGGGGACTGAAGCTTTCTTT. Amino acid sequence: CASSVNGQGTEAFF.

The chain carries TRBV5-6 and TRBJ2-1; 7 nucleotides align to TRBD2. The CDR3 covers 13 residues. V gave up 7 bases and J gave up 7 bases; unmatched junction bases: 8. Germline V gene lookup returns CDR1 SGHDT and CDR2 YYEEEE. Here the CDR3 DNA reads TGTGCCAGCGGTGAGGGGACTACTAATGAGCAGTTCTTC. Translation gives CASGEGTTNEQFF.